The 23 T cell receptor beta chains listed next were all sequenced from one sample in a study of beta chain features in type 1 diabetes. Sequencing targeted expressed TCRB transcripts, as all isolated RNA had been reverse transcribed. Clones were read by immunoSEQ multiplex PCR, and TCRdb kept only the in-frame ones, dropping some. This table has about 220,000 clones, under 13% appearing once. Material for sequencing was central memory CD4+ T cells from blood. These receptors came from a man in his late teens or twenties in good health.

This clone was found a few times. The chain joins TRBV21-1 to TRBJ1-5; TRBD1 is taken as the D call from the table, unchecked against the DNA. TRBV21-1 corresponds to a pseudogene. CDR3 length equals 14 residues. The DNA of the CDR3 is TGTGCCAGCAGCAAAAGACAAGGCAATCAGCCCCAGCATTTT. Its protein is CASSKRQGNQPQHF.

In this sample, this clone turned up a few times. The V gene is TRBV7-2, the J gene TRBJ2-4, with D hard to call. Germline loops: CDR1 SGHTA, CDR2 FQGNSA. Trimming pared 10 bases from V and 0 bases from J, leaving 19 bases between. The CDR3 has 16 residues. The CDR3 is CATTAGGNLAKNIQYF. Written as DNA, the CDR3 is TGTGCCACCACCGCCGGTGGGAATCTAGCCAAAAACATTCAGTACTTC.

This clone was seen only a few times. The V gene is TRBV29-1, the J gene TRBJ2-7; 11 positions agree with TRBD1. This CDR3 has 15 residues. The J segment lost 6 bases and the V segment lost 4 bases, leaving 11 bases of the junction unmatched. Germline V gene lookup returns CDR1 SQVTM and CDR2 ANQGSEA. CDR3 sequence reads: CSVALTSGTGGEQYF. The CDR3 DNA is TGCAGCGTTGCCCTAACCTCCGGGACAGGGGGCGAGCAGTACTTC.

Of note for this clone: A much larger clone differs by one base, so this may be a read error. V gene TRBV7-2 combines with J gene TRBJ2-3, with D possibly being TRBD2 (5 bases). Per germline, CDR1 SGHTA and CDR2 FQGNSA. The V and J ends lost 4 bases and 6 bases respectively, with 11 bases between them. CDR3 length: 13 residues. The CDR3 nucleotides read TGTGCCAGCAGCTCCGGGCGCGGGGATACGCAGTATTTT. Encoded protein: CASSSGRGDTQYF.

This clone has more than one count but fewer than ten. The rearrangement uses TRBV4-3 and TRBJ2-3; no definite D call. CDR1 is LGHNA and CDR2 is YSLEER in the germline V gene. The CDR3 contains 17 residues. V dropped 0 bases and J dropped 1 base, with 14 bases sitting between them. The CDR3 DNA follows: TGCGCCAGCAGCCAAGAGGCGCCGGCTTTTCGCACAGATACGCAGTATTTT. It specifies CASSQEAPAFRTDTQYF.

There are a few counts of this clone. This sequence is one base from a far larger clone and is likely a read error. J is TRBJ1-5 and V is TRBV15; D might be TRBD1 (6 bases). The germline CDR1 and CDR2 sequences are LNHNV and YYDKDF (reference sequence). This CDR3 comprises 16 residues. Trimming left V 0 bases short and J 6 bases short, with 15 bases between. For the CDR3, the DNA is TGTGCCACCAGCAGAGATGGGGGCCAGGGACGTCAGCCCCAGCATTTT. Its translation: CATSRDGGQGRQPQHF.

The rearrangement joins TRBV10-3 to TRBJ1-5, with TRBD1 matching 8 bases. J gave up 4 bases and V 5 bases, and 7 bases lay outside the gene matches. This CDR3 region has 15 residues. Germline CDR1 ENHRY, CDR2 SYGVKD. In nucleotides, the CDR3 is TGTGCCATCAGTTCGATTACAGGGGGGAATCAGCCCCAGCATTTT. Translation: CAISSITGGNQPQHF.

This clone has only a few counts. This sample also contains other DNA sequences that code for the same CDR3. The chain carries TRBV5-1 and TRBJ2-7; D unresolved. Trimming took off 0 bases at V and 5 bases at J, with 6 bases between the two ends. The CDR3 spans 12 residues. CDR1 SGHRS and CDR2 YFSETQ come from the germline V gene. The CDR3, as DNA: TGCGCCAGCAGCTTGGTTTTGCACGAGCAGTACTTC. It translates to CASSLVLHEQYF. The whole variable domain, filled in from reference TRBV5-1 and TRBJ2-7, reads KAGVTQTPRYLIKTRGQQVTLSCSPISGHRSVSWYQQTPGQGLQFLFEYFSETQRNKGNFPGRFSGRQFSNSRSEMNVSTLELGDSALYLCASSLVLHEQYFGPGTRLTVT.

The genes are TRBV5-1 and TRBJ2-5, with D unresolved. The V gene's germline CDR1 is SGHRS and CDR2 YFSETQ. The ends were cut back, 2 bases at V and 1 base at J, with 9 bases in the middle. There are 14 residues in the CDR3. This CDR3 is CASSLHSLQETQYF. The CDR3 nucleotides read TGCGCCAGCAGCTTACACAGCCTCCAAGAGACCCAGTACTTC. The variable domain in full, completed from reference TRBV5-1 and TRBJ2-5, reads KAGVTQTPRYLIKTRGQQVTLSCSPISGHRSVSWYQQTPGQGLQFLFEYFSETQRNKGNFPGRFSGRQFSNSRSEMNVSTLELGDSALYLCASSLHSLQETQYFGPGTRLLVL.

The rearrangement joins TRBV4-2 to TRBJ2-1; 9 positions agree with TRBD2. In germline, CDR1 is LGHNA, CDR2 YNFKEQ. Losses at the gene ends were 4 bases for V and 6 bases for J; bases not matched to a gene: 13. The length of the CDR3 is 17 residues. The CDR3 protein is CASSRGVAGVRGNEQFF. The CDR3 DNA sequence: TGTGCCAGCAGCCGAGGAGTAGCGGGAGTAAGAGGCAATGAGCAGTTCTTC.

This sequence joins TRBV7-2 and TRBJ2-1; 8 bases align to TRBD1. Trimming at V came to 5 bases and at J to 6 bases, leaving 3 bases not matched to a gene. CDR3 length: 13 amino acids. The germline CDR1 and CDR2 sequences are SGHTA and FQGNSA. The CDR3: CASSVDRVNEQFF. CDR3 nucleotides: TGTGCCAGCAGCGTGGACAGGGTCAATGAGCAGTTCTTC.

The rearrangement joins TRBV5-1 to TRBJ2-5; TRBD2 agrees at 7 bases. The CDR3 spans 14 residues. Germline assignment: CDR1 SGHRS and CDR2 YFSETQ. V dropped 5 bases and J dropped 1; count of bases not matched to a gene: 5. The CDR3 loop reads CASREGLLQETQYF. CDR3 nucleotides: TGCGCCAGCAGGGAGGGACTACTCCAAGAGACCCAGTACTTC.

This clone was seen a handful of times. The rearrangement uses TRBV4-3 and TRBJ2-7, with 8 bases aligning to TRBD2. V shed 4 bases and J 3 bases; nucleotides not matched to a gene: 11. This CDR3 is 16 amino acids long. Germline V CDR1 and CDR2: LGHNA, YSLEER. The DNA for the CDR3 is TGCGCCAGCAGCCCCTCTGGGGCTAGCGGGTTCTACGAGCAGTACTTC. This gives the protein CASSPSGASGFYEQYF.

This clone was detected a few times. This chain links TRBV7-6 with TRBJ2-7, with D perhaps assigned TRBD1 or TRBD2 (5 bases each). V dropped 0 bases and J dropped 2 bases, with 5 bases sitting between them. The germline V gene has CDR1 SGHVS and CDR2 FNYEAQ. This CDR3 contains 13 residues. The CDR3 sequence: CASSLAGAYEQYF. CDR3 in DNA: TGTGCCAGCAGCTTAGCGGGGGCCTACGAGCAGTACTTC.

The V gene is TRBV5-1, the J gene TRBJ2-5, with D possibly TRBD1 on 6 matching bases. Trimming shortened V by 4 bases and J by 0 bases, and 10 bases separated the two germline ends. CDR1 and CDR2 (germline): SGHRS, YFSETQ. The CDR3 consists of 14 residues. The CDR3 sequence: CASSIQGYQETQYF. CDR3 DNA sequence: TGCGCCAGCAGCATACAGGGCTACCAAGAGACCCAGTACTTC.

This clone was seen more than once but under ten times. J is TRBJ2-7 and V is TRBV6-6; D perhaps matches TRBD2 (6 bases). With 7 bases removed from V and 2 bases from J, the gap between germline ends came to 15 bases. The germline V gene encodes CDR1 MNHNY and CDR2 SVGAGI (reference sequence). There are 14 residues in the CDR3. CDR3 residues: CASKAGGQTYEQYF. CDR3 DNA: TGTGCCAGCAAAGCTGGAGGGCAGACCTACGAGCAGTACTTC.

Only a few counts were recorded for this clone. The chain combines TRBV2 with TRBJ2-1; 8 bases are a match to TRBD1. Germline V lookup: CDR1 SNHLY, CDR2 FYNNEI. Trimming removed 4 bases from V and 7 bases from J; junction bases left unmatched: 3. The CDR3 is made up of 13 amino acids. This chain's CDR3 is CASSGQGLNEQFF. Written as DNA, the CDR3 is TGTGCCAGCAGTGGACAGGGGTTGAATGAGCAGTTCTTC.

The genes are TRBV5-1 and TRBJ2-7; weak D call: TRBD1 (5 bases). The end of the DNA aligns better with TRBJ2-1, so the J call may be wrong. This CDR3 has 13 amino acids. Germline loops: CDR1 SGHRS, CDR2 YFSETQ. CDR3 nucleotides: TGCGCCAGCAGCGAGAACAGGCATATGGAGCAGTTCTTC. Amino acids: CASSENRHMEQFF.

The rearrangement links TRBV6-5 to TRBJ2-7; D is ambiguous. The CDR3 extends over 14 amino acids. The ends were cut back, 1 base at V and 3 bases at J, with 10 bases in the middle. The germline V gene encodes CDR1 MNHEY and CDR2 SVGAGI. The CDR3, as DNA: TGTGCCAGCAGTTACTTCGTGGGCAGCTACGAGCAGTACTTC. Protein: CASSYFVGSYEQYF.

The sample holds a few counts of this clone. This sequence joins TRBV30 and TRBJ1-5, with 7 bases fitting TRBD1. The CDR3 extends over 18 amino acids. Per germline, CDR1 GTSNPN and CDR2 SVGIG (reference sequence). With V trimmed by 0 bases and J by 0 bases, 11 bases remained unmatched. The CDR3 sequence is CAWSVPHGTVNSNQPQHF. In DNA form, the CDR3 reads TGTGCCTGGAGTGTACCCCACGGGACAGTAAATAGCAATCAGCCCCAGCATTTT.

This clone was recorded a few times. V is TRBV7-9 and J is TRBJ2-6; D is ambiguous. This CDR3 is 15 amino acids long. From germline, CDR1 is SEHNR and CDR2 FQNEAQ (reference sequence). Trimming took off 4 bases at V and 0 bases at J, with 7 bases between the two ends. The CDR3: CASSSDVSGANVLTF. CDR3 coding DNA: TGTGCCAGCAGCTCCGACGTCTCTGGGGCCAACGTCCTGACTTTC.

This clone was observed many times. The chain is built from TRBV30 and TRBJ1-5; D call uncertain. Germline CDR1 and CDR2: GTSNPN and SVGIG (reference sequence). The CDR3 is 14 residues long. Trimming took off 6 bases at V and 0 bases at J, with 12 bases between the two ends. In nucleotides, the CDR3 is TGTGCCTGCGGGCAGGCGTATAGCAATCAGCCCCAGCATTTT. Protein sequence: CACGQAYSNQPQHF. Full variable domain (rest looked up from reference TRBV30 and TRBJ1-5): SQTIHQWPATLVQPVGSPLSLECTVEGTSNPNLYWYRQAAGRGLQLLFYSVGIGQISSEVPQNLSASRPQDRQFILSSKKLLLSDSGFYLCACGQAYSNQPQHFGDGTRLSIL.

This chain uses TRBV6-5 with TRBJ2-7; tentative D call: TRBD1 (6 bases). V was shortened by 5 bases and J by 3 bases, with 17 bases between the two germline ends. The germline gives CDR1 MNHEY, CDR2 SVGAGI. The CDR3 runs 15 residues. This CDR3 reads CASSPTRTALYEQYF. The CDR3 DNA sequence: TGTGCCAGCAGTCCGACCAGGACAGCGCTCTACGAGCAGTACTTC.